Below, one TCR beta chain is given with its context. This sample is drawn from a study of blood T cell repertoires in COVID-19. The table came from immunoSEQ multiplex PCR; TCRdb's copy has only in-frame clones and leaves some out. This table has some 500,000 clones, roughly 88% appearing once. Germline assignment: CDR1 LNHDA and CDR2 SQIVND (reference sequence). The CDR3 runs 14 residues. V was clipped by 5 bases and J by 0 bases, with 8 bases between them. The cohort comprised adults aged roughly 18 to 95 years residing in approximately 25 US areas. The sequence was obtained from a woman in her 40s who had recovered from COVID-19. The source material was PBMCs or T cells enriched from blood (not recorded which). This rearrangement joins TRBV19 to TRBJ2-1, with a weak D call TRBD1 (5 bases). CDR3 amino acids: CASSQGFSYNEQFF. In DNA, the CDR3 is TGTGCCAGTAGTCAGGGTTTCTCCTACAATGAGCAGTTCTTC.